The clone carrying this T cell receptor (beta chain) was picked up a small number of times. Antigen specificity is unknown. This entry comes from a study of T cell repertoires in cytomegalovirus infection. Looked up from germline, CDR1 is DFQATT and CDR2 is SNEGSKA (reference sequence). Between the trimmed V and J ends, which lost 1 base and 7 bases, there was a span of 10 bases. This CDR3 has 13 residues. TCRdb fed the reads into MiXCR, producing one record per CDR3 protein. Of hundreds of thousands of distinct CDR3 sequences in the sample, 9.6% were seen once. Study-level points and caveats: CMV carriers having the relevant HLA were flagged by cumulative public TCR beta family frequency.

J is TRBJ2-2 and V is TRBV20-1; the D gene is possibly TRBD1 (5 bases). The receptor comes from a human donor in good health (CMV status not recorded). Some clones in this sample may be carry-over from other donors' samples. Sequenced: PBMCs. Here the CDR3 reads CSARGQGGGELFF. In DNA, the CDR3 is TGCAGTGCTAGAGGGCAGGGTGGCGGGGAGCTGTTTTTT.